Presented here are 15 T cell receptor beta chains from one specimen sequenced in a study of blood T cell repertoires in COVID-19 (dated by TCRdb to between 2020 and 2021). Library creation used the immunoSEQ multiplex PCR assay. What TCRdb holds here is the immuneACCESS table cut down to in-frame rearrangements. Part of the clones is not present; checked against another copy, under half of the missing clones reflect an unresolved V gene, and the others are unexplained. The sample yields about 120,000 clones; roughly 80% were counted once. Of the sample, about 12% is held by the ten largest clones. What was sequenced was peripheral blood. Source of these receptors: a human donor in a cohort sampled during active COVID-19.

The V call is TRBV6-1, the J call TRBJ2-3; D is possibly TRBD2 (6 bases). The CDR3 spans 15 residues. The germline V gene encodes CDR1 MNHNS and CDR2 SASEGT. Trimming left V 0 bases short and J 4 bases short, with 11 bases between. The CDR3 DNA follows: TGTGCCAGCAGTGAAGCAGGGGAGGCCGCAGATACGCAGTATTTT. Protein sequence: CASSEAGEAADTQYF.

V usage is TRBV7-8 and J usage is TRBJ2-4; 7 nucleotides match TRBD2. The CDR3 contains 17 residues. Germline V lookup: CDR1 SGHVS, CDR2 FQNEAQ. V gave up 0 bases and J gave up 0 bases; unmatched junction bases: 5. The CDR3 reads CASSLAGTNLAKNIQYF. The CDR3 DNA reads as TGTGCCAGCAGCTTAGCAGGGACTAACCTAGCCAAAAACATTCAGTACTTC. Supplemented by reference TRBV7-8 and TRBJ2-4, the full variable domain reads GAGVSQSPRYKVAKRGQDVALRCDPISGHVSLFWYQQALGQGPEFLTYFQNEAQLDKSGLPSDRFFAERPEGSVSTLKIQRTQQEDSAVYLCASSLAGTNLAKNIQYFGAGTRLSVL.

This chain links TRBV10-3 with TRBJ1-1; no clear D. V lost 3 bases and J lost 1, with 6 bases in between. CDR1 is ENHRY, CDR2 SYGVKD, per germline. The CDR3 is 13 residues long. CDR3 sequence: CAISDNSNTEAFF. DNA for the CDR3: TGTGCCATCAGTGATAACTCGAACACTGAAGCTTTCTTT.

The chain links TRBV5-4 to TRBJ1-2, with TRBD1 identical over 11 bases. The germline CDR1 and CDR2 sequences are SGHNT and YYREEE (reference sequence). This CDR3 is built from 13 residues. Trimming took 4 bases from V and 7 from J; bases not matched to a gene: 3. DNA of the CDR3: TGTGCCAGCAGCGGACAGGGGGCGCGTGGCTACACCTTC. Amino acids: CASSGQGARGYTF. Together with reference TRBV5-4 and TRBJ1-2, the CDR3 gives the full variable domain: ETGVTQSPTHLIKTRGQQVTLRCSSQSGHNTVSWYQQALGQGPQFIFQYYREEENGRGNFPPRFSGLQFPNYSSELNVNALELDDSALYLCASSGQGARGYTFGSGTRLTVV.

This clone has only a few counts. V usage is TRBV6-5 and J usage is TRBJ1-5, with TRBD1 as a possible D gene (6 bases). Germline CDR1 and CDR2: MNHEY and SVGAGI. The CDR3 contains 13 residues. Trimming stripped 4 bases from V and 7 bases from J, with 11 bases between. The CDR3 protein is CASSSTGWQPQHF. The CDR3 DNA reads TGTGCCAGCAGTTCAACAGGGTGGCAGCCCCAGCATTTT.

The chain uses TRBV13 and TRBJ2-5, with 9 bases aligning to TRBD1. V lost 5 bases to trimming and J lost 5 bases; unmatched junction nucleotides: 18. The CDR3 consists of 18 residues. Germline V gene lookup returns CDR1 PRHDT and CDR2 FYEKMQ (reference sequence). The CDR3 spells CASSLAPRDRGYKETQYF. CDR3 nucleotide sequence: TGTGCCAGCAGCCTAGCCCCTCGAGACAGGGGGTATAAGGAGACCCAGTACTTC.

The chain links TRBV5-1 to TRBJ2-1; 12 bases map to TRBD2. The CDR3 totals 16 residues. Looked up from germline, CDR1 is SGHRS and CDR2 is YFSETQ. Losses at the gene ends were 1 base for V and 8 bases for J; bases not matched to a gene: 7. DNA of the CDR3: TGCGCCAGCAGCTTGACCTCTAGCGGGGGGGCAGATGAGCAGTTCTTC. It yields the protein CASSLTSSGGADEQFF.

This chain links TRBV5-1 with TRBJ2-5; 11 bases line up with TRBD2. V trimming: 2 bases; J trimming: 1 base; junction bases outside the gene matches: 1. The CDR3 totals 15 residues. The germline CDR1 and CDR2 sequences are SGHRS and YFSETQ. CDR3 residues: CASSFTSGGQETQYF. The CDR3 DNA sequence: TGCGCCAGCAGCTTCACTAGCGGGGGCCAAGAGACCCAGTACTTC.

This sequence joins TRBV25-1 and TRBJ1-6; 7 nucleotides line up with TRBD1. V dropped 4 bases and J dropped 5; count of bases not matched to a gene: 5. The CDR3 contains 15 residues. Germline V gives CDR1 MGHDK, CDR2 SYGVNS. CDR3 residues: CASSGWTGDNSPLHF. The CDR3 DNA reads as TGTGCCAGCAGTGGCTGGACAGGCGATAATTCACCCCTCCACTTT. Full variable domain (outside the CDR3, taken from reference TRBV25-1 and TRBJ1-6): EADIYQTPRYLVIGTGKKITLECSQTMGHDKMYWYQQDPGMELHLIHYSYGVNSTEKGDLSSESTVSRIRTEHFPLTLESARPSHTSQYLCASSGWTGDNSPLHFGNGTRLTVT.

This clone showed up just a few times. The chain combines TRBV10-2 with TRBJ2-7; TRBD1 matches 7 bases. V shed 5 bases, J shed 0 bases, and the junction held 7 bases outside the gene matches. Germline CDR1 is WSHSY and CDR2 is SAAADI. The CDR3 loop spans 15 amino acids. The CDR3 nucleotides are TGCGCCAGCAGTTTGGACAGGACCCTCTCCTACGAGCAGTACTTC. It translates to CASSLDRTLSYEQYF.

The chain carries TRBV5-5 and TRBJ2-7; the D is unclear. The CDR3 runs 13 residues. Germline CDR1 and CDR2: SGHKS and YYEKEE (reference sequence). The V end lost 0 bases, the J end lost 3 bases, and 7 bases lay between the germline ends. The CDR3 DNA sequence: TGTGCCAGCAGCTTGGTTGCAGGCTACGAGCAGTACTTC. Encoded protein: CASSLVAGYEQYF.

This chain links TRBV7-9 with TRBJ1-6, with 8 bases that match TRBD1. The junction had 3 bases not matched to a gene; V was cut back by 7 bases and J by 1 base. Germline lookup yields CDR1 SEHNR and CDR2 FQNEAQ (reference sequence). The CDR3 has 15 residues. CDR3 sequence reads: CASKQGASYNSPLHF. The CDR3 DNA reads TGTGCCAGCAAGCAGGGGGCGTCCTATAATTCACCCCTCCACTTT.

This chain joins TRBV5-1 and TRBJ2-7, with TRBD2 matching over 9 bases. Germline CDR1 is SGHRS and CDR2 is YFSETQ. The length of the CDR3 is 18 residues. V lost 4 bases, J lost 6 bases, and 20 bases stayed unmatched. CDR3 region: CASSRTGTAGAGGLEQYF. The CDR3 nucleotides are TGCGCCAGCAGCCGCACCGGGACAGCCGGAGCGGGGGGCCTCGAGCAGTACTTC.

The CDR3 nucleotides read TGTGCCAGCAGTTTATGGTCCAGGGTTTTAAACGAGCAGTACTTC. Its protein product is CASSLWSRVLNEQYF. V usage is TRBV28 and J usage is TRBJ2-7; a possible D gene is TRBD1 (5 bases). The germline V and J ends were trimmed by 0 bases and 5 bases, with 14 bases remaining between them. CDR1 and CDR2 from the germline V gene are MDHEN and SYDVKM. This CDR3 contains 15 residues.

The chain couples TRBV5-6 to TRBJ1-5; 9 nucleotides align to TRBD1. V dropped 4 bases and J dropped 6; count of bases not matched to a gene: 8. The germline V gene encodes CDR1 SGHDT and CDR2 YYEEEE. The CDR3 is 15 amino acids. Here the CDR3 DNA reads TGTGCCAGCAGCCTGACAGGGGGAGGCGGTCAGCCCCAGCATTTT. As protein: CASSLTGGGGQPQHF.